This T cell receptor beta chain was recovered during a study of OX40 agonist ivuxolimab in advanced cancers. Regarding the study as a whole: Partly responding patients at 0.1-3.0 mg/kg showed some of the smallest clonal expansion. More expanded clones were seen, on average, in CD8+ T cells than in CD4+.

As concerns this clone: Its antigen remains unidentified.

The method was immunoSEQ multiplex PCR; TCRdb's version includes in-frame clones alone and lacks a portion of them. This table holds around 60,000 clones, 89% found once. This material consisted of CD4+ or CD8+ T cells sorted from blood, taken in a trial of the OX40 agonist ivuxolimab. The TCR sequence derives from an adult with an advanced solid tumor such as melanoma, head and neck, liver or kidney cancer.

The CDR3 DNA sequence: TGTGCCAGCAGCGGACCGACTAGCAGTCAAGATACGCAGTATTTT. As protein: CASSGPTSSQDTQYF. The V call is TRBV5-6, the J call TRBJ2-3; 7 bases match TRBD2. This CDR3 contains 15 residues. CDR1 is SGHDT and CDR2 is YYEEEE in the germline V gene. J gave up 5 bases and V 4 bases, and 10 bases lay outside the gene matches.